The 14 T cell receptor beta chains in this list originate from one sample, sequenced in a study of T-cell memory formation after mild COVID-19 (dated by TCRdb to the early 2020s). The library was produced with 5' RACE. The sample was run on an Illumina NovaSeq 6000. TCRdb reworked the public reads: Q25 trimming with fastp, MiXCR clone assembly, productive beta chains retained. Each entry is one CDR3 protein sequence, shown with its most common DNA and genes. Within this sample are about 190,000 distinct CDR3 sequences, with approximately 20% of them counted one time only. Clones ranked in the top ten supply 2% to 2.5% of the sample. The specimen was PBMCs or a T cell subset sorted from them (not recorded which). The receptors originated from an adult woman who had mild COVID-19 (a few samples of this study predate the infection). The sample titles of this study are shuffled in the database, so cell type and time point are left out; the donor was told from shared clones.

V usage is TRBV7-9 and J usage is TRBJ2-1; possible D gene TRBD2, 6 bases. Germline CDR1 is SEHNR and CDR2 is FQNEAQ (reference sequence). V was clipped by 5 bases and J by 7 bases, with 15 bases between them. The CDR3 extends over 14 amino acids. The CDR3 DNA is TGTGCCAGCAGCCCGCCGGGAGTTTGGAATGAGCAGTTCTTC. It is translated as CASSPPGVWNEQFF.

The rearrangement links TRBV7-2 to TRBJ2-7; D gene unclear. The germline V and J ends were trimmed by 5 bases and 3 bases, with 11 bases remaining between them. The germline gives CDR1 SGHTA, CDR2 FQGNSA. The CDR3 consists of 13 residues. CDR3 amino acids: CASSPRIGYEQYF. The CDR3 DNA is TGTGCCAGCAGCCCTCGGATCGGCTACGAGCAGTACTTC.

This clonotype was counted only a few times. The chain recombines TRBV7-2 with TRBJ1-6, with D uncertain. Germline lookup yields CDR1 SGHTA and CDR2 FQGNSA. This CDR3 is 12 amino acids long. V lost 3 bases to trimming and J lost 8 bases, with 5 bases between them. CDR3 loop: CASSFSHSPLHF. CDR3 in DNA: TGTGCCAGCAGCTTCTCCCATTCACCCCTCCACTTT.

The V gene is TRBV7-2, the J gene TRBJ2-6; no clear D gene. This CDR3 comprises 17 residues. Trimming stripped 1 base from V and 0 bases from J, with 10 bases between. In germline, CDR1 is SGHTA, CDR2 FQGNSA. CDR3 DNA sequence: TGTGCCAGCAGCTTAGTGGGCGTGAGCTCTGGGGCCAACGTCCTGACTTTC. It encodes CASSLVGVSSGANVLTF.

The chain combines TRBV11-2 with TRBJ2-7; D ambiguous. The germline gives CDR1 SGHAT, CDR2 FQNNGV. The CDR3 contains 14 residues. Deletions cut 2 bases from V and 3 bases from J, with 11 bases between. The CDR3 nucleotides read TGTGCCAGCAGCTTATCGGTCGACTTCTACGAGCAGTACTTC. This gives the protein CASSLSVDFYEQYF.

This rearrangement joins TRBV11-2 to TRBJ2-1; 10 nucleotides match TRBD1. With V trimmed by 5 bases and J by 2 bases, 12 bases remained unmatched. Germline V gene sequence: CDR1 SGHAT, CDR2 FQNNGV. This CDR3 has 18 residues. DNA for the CDR3: TGTGCCAGCAGCGCCCACAACCCCGGGACAGGGGCCTACAATGAGCAGTTCTTC. This gives the protein CASSAHNPGTGAYNEQFF.

Only a few counts were recorded for this clonotype. This chain joins TRBV7-6 and TRBJ2-5; 8 nucleotides line up with TRBD1. Trimming at V came to 5 bases and at J to 1 base, leaving 0 bases not matched to a gene. This CDR3 comprises 13 residues. The V gene's germline CDR1 is SGHVS and CDR2 FNYEAQ. The CDR3 nucleotides read TGTGCCAGCAGCGGGACAGGCCAAGAGACCCAGTACTTC. Its translation: CASSGTGQETQYF.

The rearrangement joins TRBV7-9 to TRBJ2-1, with TRBD2 matching over 8 bases. The CDR3 runs 11 residues. CDR1 SEHNR and CDR2 FQNEAQ come from the germline V gene (reference sequence). The ends lost 4 bases at V and 12 bases at J; junction bases unmatched: 2. In DNA, the CDR3 is TGTGCCAGCAGCTCGGGAGGGGGGCAGTTCTTC. It is translated as CASSSGGGQFF.

The sample holds a few counts of this clonotype. V and J are TRBV7-2 and TRBJ2-1; 9 nucleotides line up with TRBD2. The CDR3 is made up of 15 amino acids. V shed 4 bases and J 5 bases; nucleotides not matched to a gene: 6. Germline V lookup: CDR1 SGHTA, CDR2 FQGNSA. The CDR3 loop reads CASSYTGTSNNEQFF. Written as DNA, the CDR3 is TGTGCCAGCAGCTACACCGGGACTAGCAACAATGAGCAGTTCTTC.

The J gene is TRBJ1-1, the V gene TRBV3-1; possibly TRBD1 for D (6 bases). Germline CDR1 reads LGHDT; CDR2 reads YNNKEL (reference sequence). This CDR3 has 11 amino acids. The V and J ends lost 8 bases and 4 bases respectively, with 8 bases between them. The CDR3: CASARGTEAFF. Here the CDR3 DNA reads TGTGCCAGCGCCAGGGGCACTGAAGCTTTCTTT.

In its sample, this clonotype was seen many times. The V call is TRBV19, the J call TRBJ2-5; 9 nucleotides agree with TRBD2. V shed 5 bases, J shed 2 bases, and the junction held 3 bases outside the gene matches. CDR3 length equals 14 residues. Germline V gives CDR1 LNHDA, CDR2 SQIVND (reference sequence). CDR3 residues: CASSGGRGQETQYF. CDR3 DNA: TGTGCCAGTAGTGGCGGGAGGGGTCAAGAGACCCAGTACTTC.

In its sample, this clonotype was seen a few times. The chain has TRBV6-5 and TRBJ1-5; D is ambiguous. The ends were cut back, 6 bases at V and 1 base at J, with 13 bases in the middle. From germline, CDR1 is MNHEY and CDR2 SVGAGI. The CDR3 spans 15 residues. The CDR3 is CASSLQGLSNQPQHF. Here the CDR3 DNA reads TGTGCCAGCAGCCTCCAAGGCCTGAGCAATCAGCCCCAGCATTTT.

This clonotype was seen more than once but under ten times. The chain couples TRBV7-2 to TRBJ2-2; 10 bases match TRBD2. The CDR3 runs to 15 residues. V shed 1 base, J shed 4 bases, and the junction held 0 bases outside the gene matches. In germline, CDR1 is SGHTA, CDR2 FQGNSA. The CDR3 loop is CASSLVAGGTGELFF. The DNA of the CDR3 is TGTGCCAGCAGCTTAGTAGCGGGGGGCACCGGGGAGCTGTTTTTT.

This clonotype was detected a few times. This sequence joins TRBV24-1 and TRBJ2-1; 12 bases match TRBD2. Germline-derived CDR1 and CDR2 are KGHDR and SFDVKD. With 0 bases clipped from V and 7 bases from J, the junction kept 3 bases outside the gene matches. This CDR3 is built from 16 residues. The DNA of the CDR3 is TGTGCCACCAGTGATTTGGGACTAGCGGGACGAAATGAGCAGTTCTTC. Translated, it gives CATSDLGLAGRNEQFF.